This T cell receptor (beta chain) was found in a study of blood T cell repertoires in COVID-19. Overall study context: PBMCs, B-cell-depleted T cells, or T cells provided the cDNA or gDNA that made up the material.

Participants were placed into cohorts based on the clinical history they reported. For recovered donors of Cohort 3, there were two negative PCRs, clearance, or symptom resolution. V was clipped by 1 base and J by 5 bases, with 8 bases between them. The CDR3 consists of 14 residues. Germline CDR1 is KGHDR and CDR2 is SFDVKD. Original data processing: By means of reference gene primer amplification, nucleated cell counts were estimated. Only in-frame clones appear in the TCRdb table, and some are missing; sequencing was by immunoSEQ multiplex PCR. The DNA was the basis for D and trimming; V, J and clone size are from that table. Among about 320,000 clones listed, about nine tenths were seen once.

This sequence joins TRBV24-1 and TRBJ2-1; D not certain. Sequenced sample: PBMCs or T cells enriched from blood (not recorded which). The TCR sequence derives from a man aged 60 to 75 who had recovered from COVID-19. The chain's CDR3 is CATSDLEVNNEQFF. The CDR3 DNA is TGTGCCACCAGTGATTTAGAGGTCAACAATGAGCAGTTCTTC.